This TCR beta chain was documented in a study of blood T cells in healthy people across ages. About the research overall: With template switching, about one barcoded beta molecule was captured per two T cells.

Study-wide findings and caveats: Older individuals had lower TCR beta diversity per million T cells (the decline was roughly linear).

Using a J-beta primer mix together with a sample-barcoded 5' primer, a second PCR was run for roughly 6 to 12 cycles. Each cDNA molecule was tagged by a template-switch adaptor with 12 random nucleotides. MiXCR, run by TCRdb on the 5' RACE reads, gives a single entry per CDR3 protein. Altogether more than 900,000 distinct CDR3 sequences are present, 25% to 30% being singletons, with the ten largest covering roughly a tenth. The table lists this clonotype with many counts. Its antigen remains unknown. The CDR3 is made up of 14 amino acids. V gave up 8 bases and J gave up 2 bases; unmatched junction bases: 6. Germline values: CDR1 MNHNY, CDR2 SVGAGI (reference sequence). These data were also filed under a second study, of T cells of mothers and their children.

The source material was blood. This sequence joins TRBV6-6 and TRBJ1-2; 9 nucleotides line up with TRBD1. The receptor was derived from a woman aged 40 to 50 in good health. This CDR3 is CASSRTGENYGYTF. The CDR3 nucleotides are TGTGCCAGCTCTCGGACAGGGGAAAACTATGGCTACACCTTC.